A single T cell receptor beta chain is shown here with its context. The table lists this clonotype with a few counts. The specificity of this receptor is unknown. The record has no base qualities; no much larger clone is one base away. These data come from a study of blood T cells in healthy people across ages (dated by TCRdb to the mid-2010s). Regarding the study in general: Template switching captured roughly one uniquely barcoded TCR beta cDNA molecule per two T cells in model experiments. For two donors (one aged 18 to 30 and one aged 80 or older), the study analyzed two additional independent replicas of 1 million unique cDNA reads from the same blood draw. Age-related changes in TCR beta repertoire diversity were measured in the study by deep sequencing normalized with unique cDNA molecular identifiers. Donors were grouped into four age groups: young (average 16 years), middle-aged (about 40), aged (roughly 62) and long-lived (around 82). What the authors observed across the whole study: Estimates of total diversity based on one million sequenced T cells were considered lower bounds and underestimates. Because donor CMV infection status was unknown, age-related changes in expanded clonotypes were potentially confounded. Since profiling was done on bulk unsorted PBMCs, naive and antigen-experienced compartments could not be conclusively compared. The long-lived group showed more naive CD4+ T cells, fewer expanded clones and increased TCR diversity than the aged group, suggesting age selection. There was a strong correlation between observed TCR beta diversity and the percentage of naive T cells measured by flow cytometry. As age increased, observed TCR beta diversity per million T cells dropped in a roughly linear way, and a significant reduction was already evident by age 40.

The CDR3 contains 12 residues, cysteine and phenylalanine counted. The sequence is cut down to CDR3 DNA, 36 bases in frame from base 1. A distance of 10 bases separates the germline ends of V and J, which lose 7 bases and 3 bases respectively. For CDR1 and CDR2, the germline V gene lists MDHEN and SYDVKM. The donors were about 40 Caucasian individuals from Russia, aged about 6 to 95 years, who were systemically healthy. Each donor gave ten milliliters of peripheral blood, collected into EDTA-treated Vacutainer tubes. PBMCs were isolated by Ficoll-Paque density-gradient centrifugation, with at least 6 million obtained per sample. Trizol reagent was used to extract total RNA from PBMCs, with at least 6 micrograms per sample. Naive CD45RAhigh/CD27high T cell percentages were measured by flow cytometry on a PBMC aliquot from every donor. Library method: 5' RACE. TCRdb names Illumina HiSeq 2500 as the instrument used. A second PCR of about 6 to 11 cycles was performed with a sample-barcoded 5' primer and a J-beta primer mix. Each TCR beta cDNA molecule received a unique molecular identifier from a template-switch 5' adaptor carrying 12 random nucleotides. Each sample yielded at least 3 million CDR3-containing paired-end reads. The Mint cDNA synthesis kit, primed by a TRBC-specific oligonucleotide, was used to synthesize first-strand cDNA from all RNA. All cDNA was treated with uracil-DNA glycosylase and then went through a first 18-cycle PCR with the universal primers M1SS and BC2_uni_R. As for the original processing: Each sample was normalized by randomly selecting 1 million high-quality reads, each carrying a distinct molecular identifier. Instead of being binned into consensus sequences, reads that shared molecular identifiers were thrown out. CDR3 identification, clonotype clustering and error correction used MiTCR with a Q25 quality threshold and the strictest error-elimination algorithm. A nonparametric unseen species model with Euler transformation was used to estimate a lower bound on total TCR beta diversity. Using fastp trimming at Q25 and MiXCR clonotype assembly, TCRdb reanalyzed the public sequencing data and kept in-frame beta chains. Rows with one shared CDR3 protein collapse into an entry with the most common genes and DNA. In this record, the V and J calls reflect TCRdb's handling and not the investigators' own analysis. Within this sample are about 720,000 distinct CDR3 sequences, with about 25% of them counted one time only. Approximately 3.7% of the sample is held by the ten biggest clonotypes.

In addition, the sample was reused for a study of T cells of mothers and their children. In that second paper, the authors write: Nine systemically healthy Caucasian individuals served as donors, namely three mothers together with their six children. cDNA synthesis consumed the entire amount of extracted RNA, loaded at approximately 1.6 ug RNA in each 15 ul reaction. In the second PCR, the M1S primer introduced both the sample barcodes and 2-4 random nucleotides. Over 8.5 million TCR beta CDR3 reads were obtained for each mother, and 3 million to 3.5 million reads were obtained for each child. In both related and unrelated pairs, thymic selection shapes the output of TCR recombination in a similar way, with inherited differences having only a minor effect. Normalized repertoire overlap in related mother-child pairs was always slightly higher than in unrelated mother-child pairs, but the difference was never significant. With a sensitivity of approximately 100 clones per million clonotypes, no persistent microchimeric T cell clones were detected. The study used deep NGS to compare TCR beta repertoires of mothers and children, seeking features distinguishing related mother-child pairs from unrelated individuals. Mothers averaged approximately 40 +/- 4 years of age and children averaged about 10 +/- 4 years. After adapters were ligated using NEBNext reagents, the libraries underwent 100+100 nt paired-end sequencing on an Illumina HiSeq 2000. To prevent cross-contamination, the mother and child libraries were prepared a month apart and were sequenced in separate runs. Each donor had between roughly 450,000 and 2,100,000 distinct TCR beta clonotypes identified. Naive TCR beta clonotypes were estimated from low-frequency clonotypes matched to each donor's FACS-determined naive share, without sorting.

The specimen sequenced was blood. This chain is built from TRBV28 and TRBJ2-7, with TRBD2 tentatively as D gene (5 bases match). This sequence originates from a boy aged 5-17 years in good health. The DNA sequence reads TGTGCCAGCACCCTAGGGAGCTACGAGCAGTACTTC. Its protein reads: CASTLGSYEQYF.